Reported below is one TCR beta chain. Clones were sequenced by immunoSEQ multiplex PCR, and TCRdb holds only the in-frame ones, with some missing. The data hold 80,000 to 95,000 clones, with around four fifths observed a single time. These data are taken from a study of blood T cell repertoires in COVID-19. Study at large: Some COVID-19 samples were acute and others convalescent; all came from the United States, Italy and Spain.

This CDR3 is built from 14 residues. CDR1 is SGDLS, CDR2 YYNGEE, per germline. Trimming cost V 0 bases and J 5 bases, with 6 bases left between them. The V call is TRBV9, the J call TRBJ1-6, with D maybe TRBD1 (5 bases). The clonotype originates from a woman aged 80 or over with active or convalescent COVID-19. The sequenced sample consisted of peripheral blood. The CDR3 region is CASSVEQDNSPLHF. The CDR3 DNA reads TGTGCCAGCAGCGTAGAACAGGATAATTCACCCCTCCACTTT.